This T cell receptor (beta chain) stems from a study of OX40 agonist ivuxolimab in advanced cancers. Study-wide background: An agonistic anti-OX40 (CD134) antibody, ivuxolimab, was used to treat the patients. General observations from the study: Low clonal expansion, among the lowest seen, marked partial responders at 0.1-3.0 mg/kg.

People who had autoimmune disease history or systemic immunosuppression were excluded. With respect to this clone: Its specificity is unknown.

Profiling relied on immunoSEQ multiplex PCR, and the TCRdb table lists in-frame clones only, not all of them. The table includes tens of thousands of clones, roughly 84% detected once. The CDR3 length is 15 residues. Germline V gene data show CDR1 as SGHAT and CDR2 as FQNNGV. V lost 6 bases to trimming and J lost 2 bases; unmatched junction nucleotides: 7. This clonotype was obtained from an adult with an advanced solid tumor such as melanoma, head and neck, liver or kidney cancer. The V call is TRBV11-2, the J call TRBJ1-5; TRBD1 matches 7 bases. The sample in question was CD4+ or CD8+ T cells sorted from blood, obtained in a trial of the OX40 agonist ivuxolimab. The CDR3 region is CASSPTGWGNQPQHF. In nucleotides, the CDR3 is TGTGCCAGCAGTCCGACAGGGTGGGGCAATCAGCCCCAGCATTTT.